The clone carrying this T cell receptor beta chain was detected only once. This entry comes from a study of cytomegalovirus exposure and HLA in healthy donors. Both 60 Vbeta primers and 13 Jbeta primers went into the PCR. Only in-frame clones appear in the TCRdb table, and some are missing; sequencing was by immunoSEQ multiplex PCR. Of 130,000 to 150,000 clones in the sample, around 80% were seen once. Per the germline V gene, CDR1 is SGHNT and CDR2 is YYREEE (reference sequence). This CDR3 contains 17 residues. Trimming removed 0 bases from V and 1 base from J, with 16 bases in between. Sequenced sample: PBMCs. V is TRBV5-4 and J is TRBJ1-2, with D possibly matching TRBD1 (6 bases). The TCR originated in a woman aged 30 to 39 in good health and CMV-seronegative. CDR3 sequence reads: CASSLVRGASGNYGYTF. The CDR3 region has the DNA TGTGCCAGCAGCTTGGTCCGGGGGGCGAGTGGTAACTATGGCTACACCTTC.